Each of the 26 T cell receptor beta chains below was sequenced from the same sample in a study of T cells in Graves' hyperthyroidism and ophthalmopathy. Amplified TCR beta CDR3 regions derived from RNA transcripts. HTBI primers were employed in a first-round RT-PCR of the TCR CDR3. Via MiXCR, TCRdb re-called the multiplex PCR reads, giving one row per CDR3 protein. The sample carries 500,000 to 600,000 distinct CDR3 sequences, around 45% recorded once. The sequenced sample consisted of peripheral blood or thyroid tissue (not recorded which). The receptor source for this set is a woman between 18 and 30 years old with Graves' hyperthyroidism.

CDR3 bases: TGCAGCTGGGGCGGGTCAGCTAACTATGGCTACACCTTC. Encoded protein: CSWGGSANYGYTF. The chain has TRBV29-1 and TRBJ1-2; perhaps TRBD1 as D (5 bases). The CDR3 is made up of 13 amino acids. Germline V gene lookup returns CDR1 SQVTM and CDR2 ANQGSEA. V lost 8 bases and J lost 0, with 13 bases in between.

This clonotype came up many times. The chain carries TRBV5-5 and TRBJ1-5; perhaps TRBD1 as D (5 bases). Germline V gene sequence: CDR1 SGHKS, CDR2 YYEKEE (reference sequence). This CDR3 comprises 13 residues. The V end lost 3 bases, the J end lost 5 bases, and 9 bases lay between the germline ends. CDR3 in amino acids: CASSWGIDQPQHF. The DNA of the CDR3 is TGTGCCAGCAGCTGGGGGATCGATCAGCCCCAGCATTTT.

J is TRBJ2-7 and V is TRBV6-2 or TRBV6-3, with 8 nucleotides matching TRBD2. The J segment lost 3 bases and the V segment lost 1 base, leaving 5 bases of the junction unmatched. The CDR3 extends over 15 amino acids. CDR1 is MNHEY and CDR2 is SVGEGT in the germline V gene. The CDR3 DNA follows: TGTGCCAGCAGTTACTTCAAAACTAGCGGCTACGAGCAGTACTTC. This encodes CASSYFKTSGYEQYF.

This clonotype was counted ten times or more. The genes are TRBV2 and TRBJ2-5; D is possibly TRBD1 (5 bases). The ends were cut back, 3 bases at V and 5 bases at J, with 10 bases in the middle. The V gene's germline CDR1 is SNHLY and CDR2 FYNNEI. The CDR3 extends over 13 amino acids. The CDR3 region has the DNA TGTGCCAGCAGTGACACAGGACGGGAGACCCAGTACTTC. This gives the protein CASSDTGRETQYF.

This clonotype showed up many times. The chain joins TRBV20-1 to TRBJ1-5; D gene ambiguous. The CDR3 loop spans 12 amino acids. V was clipped by 2 bases and J by 2 bases, with 4 bases between them. Germline V gives CDR1 DFQATT, CDR2 SNEGSKA (reference sequence). CDR3 DNA: TGCAGTGCTAGATCCCGCAATCAGCCCCAGCATTTT. Its translation is CSARSRNQPQHF.

This clonotype was counted many times. The chain is built from TRBV25-1 and TRBJ1-2, with D perhaps TRBD1 (5 bases). Germline V gene sequence: CDR1 MGHDK, CDR2 SYGVNS. V gave up 9 bases and J gave up 8 bases, with 22 bases separating them. This CDR3 contains 14 residues. DNA of the CDR3: TGTGCCAGGCGGGACCCGGCCCGAGAAAGAGGCTACACCTTC. This encodes CARRDPARERGYTF.

The chain is built from TRBV6-5 and TRBJ2-2, with D tentatively TRBD1 or TRBD2 (5 bases each). The CDR3 is 14 residues long. Germline lookup yields CDR1 MNHEY and CDR2 SVGAGI. V was pared by 6 bases and J by 7 bases, with 15 bases between. CDR3 sequence: CASRMGRAVGELFF. The CDR3 DNA sequence: TGTGCCAGCAGAATGGGACGGGCCGTCGGGGAGCTGTTTTTT.

The chain carries TRBV2 and TRBJ2-7; TRBD2 aligns across 10 bases. The end of the DNA fits TRBJ2-1 better, so the J call may be wrong. The CDR3 has 16 amino acids. Germline CDR1 and CDR2: SNHLY and FYNNEI. This CDR3 reads CASSERGGLANNEQFF. CDR3 DNA sequence: TGTGCCAGCAGTGAAAGGGGGGGACTAGCGAACAATGAGCAGTTCTTC.

This clonotype was seen a few times. The V call is TRBV24-1, the J call TRBJ2-1; D might be TRBD1 (6 bases). Germline V gene lookup returns CDR1 KGHDR and CDR2 SFDVKD. This CDR3 is 17 amino acids long. Trimming removed 4 bases at V and 7 bases at J, with 22 bases between. The CDR3 protein is CATSDGPWGRSGNEQFF. DNA of the CDR3: TGTGCCACCAGTGACGGGCCATGGGGGCGCAGTGGGAATGAGCAGTTCTTC.

This clonotype was seen only a few times. The chain links TRBV4-2 to TRBJ1-1; D unresolved. V was clipped by 0 bases and J by 1 base, with 9 bases between them. CDR1 is LGHNA and CDR2 is YNFKEQ in the germline V gene. The CDR3 runs to 15 residues. The CDR3 DNA reads as TGTGCCAGCAGCCAAGATCTGACTGGGAACACTGAAGCTTTCTTT. It yields the protein CASSQDLTGNTEAFF.

This clonotype was detected ten times or more. This chain uses TRBV11-3 with TRBJ1-1; D gene unclear. The germline CDR1 and CDR2 sequences are SGHNT and YENEEA. Trimming took 5 bases from V and 10 from J, leaving 14 bases between them. The CDR3 extends over 12 amino acids. DNA of the CDR3: TGTGCCAGCAGCCCGGACCGGCTCGGAGCTTTCTTT. It is translated as CASSPDRLGAFF.

This clonotype was counted ten times or more. CDR3 sequence reads: CASSPRGLVYEQYF. The CDR3 nucleotides are TGCGCCAGCAGCCCAAGGGGGCTAGTCTACGAGCAGTACTTC. The chain carries TRBV5-1 and TRBJ2-7, with 7 nucleotides matching TRBD1. V lost 4 bases and J lost 3; bases outside the gene matches: 7. The CDR3 runs to 14 residues. CDR1 is SGHRS and CDR2 is YFSETQ in the germline V gene.

The rearrangement uses TRBV5-4 and TRBJ2-5; 12 bases map to TRBD2. The CDR3 has 16 residues. V lost 0 bases to trimming and J lost 4 bases; unmatched junction nucleotides: 4. Germline V gives CDR1 SGHNT, CDR2 YYREEE (reference sequence). For the CDR3, the DNA is TGTGCCAGCAGCTTGGATGGGGGACTAGCGGGAGAGACCCAGTACTTC. Amino acids: CASSLDGGLAGETQYF. Full variable domain (outside the CDR3, taken from reference TRBV5-4 and TRBJ2-5): ETGVTQSPTHLIKTRGQQVTLRCSSQSGHNTVSWYQQALGQGPQFIFQYYREEENGRGNFPPRFSGLQFPNYSSELNVNALELDDSALYLCASSLDGGLAGETQYFGPGTRLLVL.

The rearrangement uses TRBV2 and TRBJ2-7; 8 positions agree with TRBD2. The J segment lost 0 bases and the V segment lost 1 base, leaving 2 bases of the junction unmatched. This CDR3 is built from 15 residues. Germline CDR1 is SNHLY and CDR2 is FYNNEI. DNA of the CDR3: TGTGCCAGCAGTGAAGAAGGGACTAGCTCCTACGAGCAGTACTTC. It specifies CASSEEGTSSYEQYF.

This clonotype has ten or more counts. The CDR3 loop reads CASSLGASRGGGEKLFF. CDR3 in DNA: TGCGCCAGCAGCTTGGGGGCGTCTAGGGGAGGTGGTGAAAAACTGTTTTTT. The rearrangement links TRBV5-1 to TRBJ1-4; TRBD1 might be the D (5 bases). CDR1 is SGHRS and CDR2 is YFSETQ in the germline V gene. The CDR3 runs to 17 residues. V shed 0 bases and J shed 7 bases, with 19 bases lying between them.

This clonotype was seen many times. The V and J genes are TRBV7-9 and TRBJ1-4; TRBD1 might be the D (6 bases). This CDR3 has 15 residues. The V gene lost 4 bases and the J gene lost 8 bases, with 17 bases spanning the gap. Germline CDR1 is SEHNR and CDR2 is FQNEAQ (reference sequence). The CDR3 DNA reads as TGTGCCAGCAGCTACCACACAGGGTTAGAGGAAAAACTGTTTTTT. Encoded protein: CASSYHTGLEEKLFF.

In its sample, this clonotype was seen many times. The genes are TRBV6-1 and TRBJ1-1; D not resolved. This CDR3 spans 12 amino acids. From germline, CDR1 is MNHNS and CDR2 SASEGT. The V and J ends lost 8 bases and 3 bases respectively, with 10 bases between them. CDR3 in amino acids: CASSTGDTEAFF. In nucleotides, the CDR3 is TGTGCCAGCTCGACCGGGGACACTGAAGCTTTCTTT.

This clonotype was detected many times. V gene TRBV6-6 combines with J gene TRBJ1-3; D ambiguous. V was clipped by 1 base and J by 2 bases, with 3 bases between them. Germline V gene lookup returns CDR1 MNHNY and CDR2 SVGAGI (reference sequence). The CDR3 has 13 amino acids. The DNA of the CDR3 is TGTGCCAGCAGTTACTTGGCTGGAAACACCATATATTTT. This translates into CASSYLAGNTIYF.

Many counts were recorded for this clonotype. The chain couples TRBV24-1 to TRBJ2-2, with 9 bases matching TRBD1. J lost 5 bases, V lost 5 bases, and 5 bases had no gene match. The CDR3 is made up of 15 amino acids. Germline CDR1 KGHDR, CDR2 SFDVKD. The chain's CDR3 is CATSGGTGRTGELFF. CDR3 bases: TGTGCCACCAGTGGAGGGACAGGGAGAACCGGGGAGCTGTTTTTT.

Points on this clonotype: A read error may be the cause here, since a much bigger clone is one base away. The chain's CDR3 is CASSLGSVNEQYF. Here the CDR3 DNA reads TGCGCCAGCAGCCTTGGATCTGTAAACGAGCAGTACTTC. The chain links TRBV5-1 to TRBJ2-7; D is uncertain. The germline V and J ends were trimmed by 4 bases and 5 bases, with 13 bases remaining between them. The CDR3 is made up of 13 amino acids. CDR1 SGHRS and CDR2 YFSETQ come from the germline V gene. Drawing the rest from reference TRBV5-1 and TRBJ2-7, the complete variable domain is KAGVTQTPRYLIKTRGQQVTLSCSPISGHRSVSWYQQTPGQGLQFLFEYFSETQRNKGNFPGRFSGRQFSNSRSEMNVSTLELGDSALYLCASSLGSVNEQYFGPGTRLTVT.

This clonotype has a count of ten or more. The chain recombines TRBV5-1 with TRBJ1-5; D remains unclear. Between the trimmed V and J ends, which lost 1 base and 9 bases, there was a span of 11 bases. The germline V gene has CDR1 SGHRS and CDR2 YFSETQ. The CDR3 contains 13 residues. In DNA form, the CDR3 reads TGCGCCAGCAGCTTGACGCGCTCTGGGCCCCAGCATTTT. It encodes CASSLTRSGPQHF.

This clonotype was found many times. This chain links TRBV12-3 or TRBV12-4 with TRBJ1-2; D may be TRBD1 (5 bases). This CDR3 has 11 amino acids. V lost 8 bases and J lost 7, with 11 bases in between. The CDR3 bases are TGTGCCAGCGGGGCCCGGGGTGGCTACACCTTC. It codes for CASGARGGYTF.

This clonotype has ten or more counts. This chain uses TRBV7-9 with TRBJ1-1; D remains ambiguous. Germline CDR1 SEHNR, CDR2 FQNEAQ (reference sequence). V gave up 3 bases and J gave up 1 base, with 24 bases separating them. The CDR3 sequence is 19 residues long. DNA of the CDR3: TGTGCCAGCAGCTTTAGTCGATGGGAAGCTTGGGTGGGGAACACTGAAGCTTTCTTT. It specifies CASSFSRWEAWVGNTEAFF.

Comment on this clonotype: This may be a read error: a much more frequent sequence differs by one nucleotide. The rearrangement joins TRBV6-1 to TRBJ2-5; D not resolved. Germline V gives CDR1 MNHNS, CDR2 SASEGT. Trimming took 6 bases from V and 0 from J, leaving 8 bases between them. CDR3 length equals 13 residues. CDR3 amino acids: CASSQVHQETQYF. DNA for the CDR3: TGTGCCAGCAGCCAAGTACACCAAGAGACCCAGTACTTC.

This clonotype occurred once. The V call is TRBV20-1, the J call TRBJ1-5, with no clear D. Germline values: CDR1 DFQATT, CDR2 SNEGSKA (reference sequence). Trimming left V 6 bases short and J 11 bases short, with 17 bases between. The CDR3 sequence is 12 residues long. The DNA for the CDR3 is TGCAGTGCCCAGCCGGGCCAAGAGACCCAGCATTTT. Protein product: CSAQPGQETQHF.

The rearrangement uses TRBV10-1 and TRBJ1-3; 10 bases are shared with TRBD1. CDR1 is WNHNN, CDR2 SYGVQD, per germline (reference sequence). The trim removed 6 bases at V and 2 bases at J, leaving 4 bases unmatched. CDR3 length equals 15 residues. The CDR3 region is CASRGTGDAGNTIYF. The CDR3 coding sequence is TGCGCCAGCAGGGGGACAGGGGACGCTGGAAACACCATATATTTT.